The 25 T cell receptor beta chains presented below share a single source sample, sequenced in a study of cytomegalovirus exposure and HLA in healthy donors. The method was immunoSEQ multiplex PCR; TCRdb's version includes in-frame clones alone and lacks a portion of them. The table has tens of thousands of clones, roughly 94% seen once. Specimen: PBMCs. Receptor source: a woman under 30 in good health and CMV-seropositive.

The chain is built from TRBV29-1 and TRBJ1-2; a weak D match, TRBD1 (5 bases). Germline loops: CDR1 SQVTM, CDR2 ANQGSEA. Trimming stripped 6 bases from V and 8 bases from J, with 13 bases between. CDR3 length: 11 amino acids. CDR3: CSVLGVWGYTF. In nucleotides, the CDR3 is TGCAGCGTGTTAGGGGTTTGGGGCTACACCTTC.

CDR3 bases: TGTGCCAGCAGCTTGGGGGGGACAGGGAGCTCCTACAATGAGCAGTTCTTC. The encoded protein is CASSLGGTGSSYNEQFF. The genes are TRBV5-6 and TRBJ2-1; 9 nucleotides align to TRBD1. This CDR3 region has 17 residues. After removal of 0 bases from V and 0 bases from J, the junction contained 4 bases not matched to a gene. The V gene's germline CDR1 is SGHDT and CDR2 YYEEEE.

The CDR3 coding sequence is TGTGCCAGCAACCGACAGACCCTCTCCTACGAGCAGTACTTC. Its protein product is CASNRQTLSYEQYF. The chain is built from TRBV11-2 and TRBJ2-7; the D gene is possibly TRBD1 (5 bases). Trimming took 7 bases from V and 0 from J, leaving 13 bases between them. From germline, CDR1 is SGHAT and CDR2 FQNNGV. This CDR3 contains 14 residues.

V is TRBV10-2 and J is TRBJ2-3; TRBD2 agrees at 11 bases. The CDR3 spans 16 residues. Germline V gene sequence: CDR1 WSHSY, CDR2 SAAADI. Unmatched junction bases numbered 8, after V lost 6 bases and J lost 3 bases. CDR3 residues: CASRAPSSGGTDTQYF. In nucleotides, the CDR3 is TGCGCCAGCAGGGCCCCCTCTAGCGGGGGGACAGATACGCAGTATTTT.

The DNA for the CDR3 is TGTGCCAGCAGCGTGGGGCAGGGGGCTAACTATGGCTACACCTTC. It codes for CASSVGQGANYGYTF. This chain links TRBV9 with TRBJ1-2; 7 nucleotides agree with TRBD1. The CDR3 consists of 15 residues. The V gene's germline CDR1 is SGDLS and CDR2 YYNGEE. With 2 bases clipped from V and 0 bases from J, the junction kept 4 bases outside the gene matches.

This chain links TRBV7-2 with TRBJ2-5; 7 positions agree with TRBD1. V gave up 4 bases and J gave up 5 bases; unmatched junction bases: 10. The CDR3 is 15 amino acids. Germline V gene sequence: CDR1 SGHTA, CDR2 FQGNSA. This chain's CDR3 is CASSYYLGQWETQYF. The CDR3 coding sequence is TGTGCCAGCAGCTACTACCTGGGACAGTGGGAGACCCAGTACTTC.

The rearrangement joins TRBV13 to TRBJ2-2; 13 bases map to TRBD2. CDR1 is PRHDT and CDR2 is FYEKMQ in the germline V gene (reference sequence). This CDR3 is built from 17 residues. Germline trimming cut 4 bases from V and 6 bases from J; bases unmatched to any gene: 8. The CDR3 region is CASSSETSGRLAGELFF. CDR3 in DNA: TGTGCCAGCAGCTCCGAGACTAGCGGGAGGTTGGCCGGGGAGCTGTTTTTT. The entire variable domain, with the rest obtained from reference TRBV13 and TRBJ2-2, is as follows: AAGVIQSPRHLIKEKRETATLKCYPIPRHDTVYWYQQGPGQDPQFLISFYEKMQSDKGSIPDRFSAQQFSDYHSELNMSSLELGDSALYFCASSSETSGRLAGELFFGEGSRLTVL.

The chain recombines TRBV7-9 with TRBJ2-3, with D tentatively TRBD1 (6 bases). Looked up from germline, CDR1 is SEHNR and CDR2 is FQNEAQ (reference sequence). Deletions cut 5 bases from V and 4 bases from J, with 10 bases between. There are 13 residues in the CDR3. CDR3 DNA: TGTGCCAGCAGCAGAGAGGGGGCAGATACGCAGTATTTT. It yields the protein CASSREGADTQYF.

This rearrangement joins TRBV11-2 to TRBJ2-3; 8 bases fit TRBD2. Trimming at V came to 5 bases and at J to 4 bases, leaving 5 bases not matched to a gene. Germline V gene data show CDR1 as SGHAT and CDR2 as FQNNGV. This CDR3 has 14 residues. CDR3 nucleotide sequence: TGTGCCAGCAGCCCCGGACTAGCATCAGATACGCAGTATTTT. Translating gives CASSPGLASDTQYF.

This chain links TRBV19 with TRBJ2-3; D is uncertain. Germline values: CDR1 LNHDA, CDR2 SQIVND (reference sequence). V lost 1 base and J lost 2, with 13 bases in between. The CDR3 is 16 amino acids. The CDR3 region is CASSIGFRSHTDTQYF. For the CDR3, the DNA is TGTGCCAGTAGTATAGGGTTCCGGTCGCACACAGATACGCAGTATTTT.

The gene calls are TRBV6-5 and TRBJ2-7, with 10 bases aligning to TRBD1. V shed 5 bases, J shed 4 bases, and the junction held 8 bases outside the gene matches. Germline loops: CDR1 MNHEY, CDR2 SVGAGI. This CDR3 is 15 amino acids long. Written as DNA, the CDR3 is TGTGCCAGCAGTAAGAGACAGGGGGCGCAGTACGAGCAGTACTTC. Its protein product is CASSKRQGAQYEQYF.

The V gene is TRBV9, the J gene TRBJ2-7; TRBD2 matches at 11 bases. The CDR3 extends over 15 amino acids. V gave up 2 bases and J gave up 1 base; unmatched junction bases: 2. The V gene's germline CDR1 is SGDLS and CDR2 YYNGEE. CDR3 protein: CASSVGTSGSYEQYF. The CDR3, as DNA: TGTGCCAGCAGCGTGGGGACTAGCGGTTCCTACGAGCAGTACTTC.

This rearrangement joins TRBV9 to TRBJ1-4; the match to TRBD1 covers 8 bases. The trim removed 2 bases at V and 4 bases at J, leaving 1 base unmatched. This CDR3 comprises 14 residues. Germline assignment: CDR1 SGDLS and CDR2 YYNGEE. The CDR3 DNA reads TGTGCCAGCAGCGTGGACAGGGATAATGAAAAACTGTTTTTT. Encoded protein: CASSVDRDNEKLFF.

This clone was picked up one time. This sequence joins TRBV14 and TRBJ2-2; 14 bases line up with TRBD2. V lost 4 bases and J lost 7; bases outside the gene matches: 8. CDR3 size: 17 residues. Germline lookup yields CDR1 SGHDN and CDR2 FVKESK. Here the CDR3 DNA reads TGTGCCAGCAGCCCTCGACTAGCGGGAGGGCCCGTCGGGGAGCTGTTTTTT. The encoded protein is CASSPRLAGGPVGELFF.

The V call is TRBV9, the J call TRBJ2-1, with 7 bases fitting TRBD2. CDR1 and CDR2 (germline): SGDLS, YYNGEE. There are 14 residues in the CDR3. V lost 5 bases, J lost 7 bases, and 9 bases stayed unmatched. This CDR3 reads CASSSGLGLNEQFF. The CDR3 DNA sequence: TGTGCCAGCAGTTCAGGACTAGGGTTGAATGAGCAGTTCTTC.

This chain connects TRBV4-1 to TRBJ1-1; no definite D call. Germline CDR1 is MGHRA and CDR2 is YSYEKL. The CDR3 runs to 14 residues. V was trimmed by 4 bases and J by 1 base, leaving 10 bases between them. The CDR3 loop is CASSLPAGNTEAFF. CDR3 DNA sequence: TGCGCCAGCAGCCTACCGGCGGGGAACACTGAAGCTTTCTTT.

Only one count was recorded for this clone. The chain couples TRBV7-6 to TRBJ1-1; D perhaps matches TRBD1 (6 bases). Germline CDR1 reads SGHVS; CDR2 reads FNYEAQ. Trimming took 4 bases from V and 0 from J, leaving 12 bases between them. The CDR3 sequence is 15 residues long. As DNA, the CDR3 is TGTGCCAGCAGCTCTCAACAGGGCTTGAACACTGAAGCTTTCTTT. Translated: CASSSQQGLNTEAFF.

The chain carries TRBV7-2 and TRBJ2-7; possible D gene TRBD1, 6 bases. Germline lookup yields CDR1 SGHTA and CDR2 FQGNSA. Between the trimmed V and J ends, which lost 2 bases and 4 bases, there was a span of 12 bases. This CDR3 has 14 residues. The CDR3 DNA follows: TGTGCCAGCAGCTTAATGGGACAAGGATACGAGCAGTACTTC. Protein sequence: CASSLMGQGYEQYF.

This rearrangement joins TRBV19 to TRBJ2-3, with D tentatively TRBD2 (5 bases). The CDR3 spans 15 residues. Trimming took 3 bases from V and 4 from J, leaving 14 bases between them. From germline, CDR1 is LNHDA and CDR2 SQIVND (reference sequence). The CDR3 here is CASSIGSLGADTQYF. Here the CDR3 DNA reads TGTGCCAGTAGTATTGGATCATTGGGAGCAGATACGCAGTATTTT.

V is TRBV19 and J is TRBJ1-1, with D unclear. Germline CDR1 LNHDA, CDR2 SQIVND (reference sequence). The CDR3 covers 13 residues. Trimming took 7 bases from V and 1 from J, leaving 10 bases between them. CDR3 in amino acids: CASTTTRNTEAFF. CDR3 DNA sequence: TGTGCCAGTACCACTACACGGAACACTGAAGCTTTCTTT.

The chain combines TRBV7-9 with TRBJ2-1; 9 positions agree with TRBD2. The CDR3 covers 12 residues. With V trimmed by 5 bases and J by 8 bases, 1 base remained unmatched. The germline V gene has CDR1 SEHNR and CDR2 FQNEAQ (reference sequence). Here the CDR3 reads CASSRLADEQFF. Here the CDR3 DNA reads TGTGCCAGCAGCCGACTAGCGGATGAGCAGTTCTTC.

The J gene is TRBJ1-4, the V gene TRBV6-5; perhaps TRBD1 as D (5 bases). CDR1 is MNHEY, CDR2 SVGAGI, per germline. Trimming took off 5 bases at V and 5 bases at J, with 9 bases between the two ends. This CDR3 is built from 13 residues. The CDR3 sequence is CASSPGPNEKLFF. The CDR3 DNA sequence: TGTGCCAGCAGTCCAGGGCCCAATGAAAAACTGTTTTTT.

This clone was recorded only once. The chain employs TRBV30 and TRBJ1-2; 9 bases fit TRBD1. CDR3 length: 17 residues. The germline CDR1 and CDR2 sequences are GTSNPN and SVGIG (reference sequence). V shed 0 bases, J shed 0 bases, and the junction held 8 bases outside the gene matches. The CDR3, as DNA: TGTGCCTGGAGTGTACAGGGACAGGGAAACGCTAACTATGGCTACACCTTC. It is translated as CAWSVQGQGNANYGYTF.

A single count supports this clone. This chain uses TRBV5-1 with TRBJ1-1; possible D gene TRBD1, 6 bases. Germline V gene lookup returns CDR1 SGHRS and CDR2 YFSETQ. CDR3 size: 19 residues. The germline V and J ends were trimmed by 2 bases and 0 bases, with 23 bases remaining between them. CDR3 amino acids: CASSLNPLWGGPMNTEAFF. DNA for the CDR3: TGCGCCAGCAGCTTAAACCCCCTGTGGGGGGGCCCTATGAACACTGAAGCTTTCTTT.

The chain employs TRBV5-1 and TRBJ2-6; 9 bases match TRBD2. V lost 3 bases to trimming and J lost 2 bases; unmatched junction nucleotides: 9. This CDR3 has 18 residues. The germline CDR1 and CDR2 sequences are SGHRS and YFSETQ. The CDR3 reads CASSSAGTSRTGANVLTF. The CDR3 nucleotides are TGCGCCAGCAGCTCAGCCGGGACTAGCAGAACTGGGGCCAACGTCCTGACTTTC.